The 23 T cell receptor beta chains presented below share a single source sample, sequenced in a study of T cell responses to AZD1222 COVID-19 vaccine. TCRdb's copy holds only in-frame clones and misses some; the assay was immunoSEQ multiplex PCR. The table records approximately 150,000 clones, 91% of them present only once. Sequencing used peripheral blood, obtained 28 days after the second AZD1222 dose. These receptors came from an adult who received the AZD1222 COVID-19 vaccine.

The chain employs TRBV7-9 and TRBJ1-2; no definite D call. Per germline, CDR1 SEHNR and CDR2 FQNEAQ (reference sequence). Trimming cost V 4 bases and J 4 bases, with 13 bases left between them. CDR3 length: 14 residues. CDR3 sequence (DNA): TGTGCCAGCAGCTACAAGGGCGGTATCTATGGCTACACCTTC. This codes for CASSYKGGIYGYTF.

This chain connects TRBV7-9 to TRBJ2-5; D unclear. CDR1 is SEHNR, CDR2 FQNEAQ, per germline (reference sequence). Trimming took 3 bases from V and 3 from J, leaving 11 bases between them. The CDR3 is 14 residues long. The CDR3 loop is CASSFSEVEETQYF. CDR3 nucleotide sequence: TGTGCCAGCAGCTTTTCGGAAGTAGAAGAGACCCAGTACTTC.

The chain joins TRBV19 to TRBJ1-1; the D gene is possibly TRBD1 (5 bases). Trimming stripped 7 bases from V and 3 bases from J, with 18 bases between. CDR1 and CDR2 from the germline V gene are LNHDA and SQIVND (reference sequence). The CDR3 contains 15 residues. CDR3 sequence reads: CASTDWGVGYTEAFF. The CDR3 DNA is TGTGCCAGTACGGACTGGGGCGTTGGATACACTGAAGCTTTCTTT.

The CDR3 coding sequence is TGTGCCAGCAGTCCCCCCAATGAGCAGTTCTTC. Residues: CASSPPNEQFF. The rearrangement links TRBV12-3 or TRBV12-4 to TRBJ2-1; D uncertain. The CDR3 totals 11 residues. V gave up 5 bases and J gave up 6 bases, with 5 bases separating them.

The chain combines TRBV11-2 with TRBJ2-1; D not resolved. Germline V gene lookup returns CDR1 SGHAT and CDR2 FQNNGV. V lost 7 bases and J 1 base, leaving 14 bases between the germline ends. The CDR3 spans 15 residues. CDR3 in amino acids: CASTRGVYSYNEQFF. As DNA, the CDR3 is TGTGCCAGCACCCGTGGGGTTTATTCCTACAATGAGCAGTTCTTC.

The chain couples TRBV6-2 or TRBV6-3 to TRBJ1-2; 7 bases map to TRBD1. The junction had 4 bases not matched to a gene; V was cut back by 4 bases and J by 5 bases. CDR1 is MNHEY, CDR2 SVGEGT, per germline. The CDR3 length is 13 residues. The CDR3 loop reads CASSSDRDYGYTF. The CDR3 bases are TGTGCCAGCAGTTCCGACAGGGATTATGGCTACACCTTC.

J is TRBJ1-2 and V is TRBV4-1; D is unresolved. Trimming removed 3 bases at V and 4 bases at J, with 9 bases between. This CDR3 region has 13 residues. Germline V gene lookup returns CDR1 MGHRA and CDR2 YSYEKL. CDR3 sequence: CASSQGPGYGYTF. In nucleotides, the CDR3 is TGCGCCAGCAGCCAGGGCCCGGGCTATGGCTACACCTTC.

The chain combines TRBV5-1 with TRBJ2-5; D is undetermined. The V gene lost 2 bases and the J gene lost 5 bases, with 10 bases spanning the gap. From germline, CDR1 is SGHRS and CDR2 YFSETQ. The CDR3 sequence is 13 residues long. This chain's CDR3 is CASSFQRRETQYF. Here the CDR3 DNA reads TGCGCCAGCAGCTTTCAGCGAAGGGAGACCCAGTACTTC.

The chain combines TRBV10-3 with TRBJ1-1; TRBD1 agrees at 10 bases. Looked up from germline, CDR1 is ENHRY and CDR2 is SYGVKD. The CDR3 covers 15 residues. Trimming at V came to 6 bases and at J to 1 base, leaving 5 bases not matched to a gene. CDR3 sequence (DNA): TGTGCCATCAGAGGGACAGGGGCTGGGAACACTGAAGCTTTCTTT. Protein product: CAIRGTGAGNTEAFF.

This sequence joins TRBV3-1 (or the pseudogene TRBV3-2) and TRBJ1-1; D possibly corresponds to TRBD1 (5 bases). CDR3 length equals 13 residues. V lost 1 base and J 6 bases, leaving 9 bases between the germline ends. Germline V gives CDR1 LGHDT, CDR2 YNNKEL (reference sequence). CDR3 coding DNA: TGTGCCAGCAGCCAAGCAGGGATCTCTGAAGCTTTCTTT. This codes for CASSQAGISEAFF.

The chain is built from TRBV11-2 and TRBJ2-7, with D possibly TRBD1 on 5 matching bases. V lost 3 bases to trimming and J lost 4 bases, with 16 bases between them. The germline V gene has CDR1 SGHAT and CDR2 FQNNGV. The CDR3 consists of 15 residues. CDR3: CASSFSRAWHYEQYF. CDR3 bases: TGTGCCAGCAGCTTCTCCAGGGCCTGGCATTACGAGCAGTACTTC. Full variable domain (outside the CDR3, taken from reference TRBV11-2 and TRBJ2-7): EAGVAQSPRYKIIEKRQSVAFWCNPISGHATLYWYQQILGQGPKLLIQFQNNGVVDDSQLPKDRFSAERLKGVDSTLKIQPAKLEDSAVYLCASSFSRAWHYEQYFGPGTRLTVT.

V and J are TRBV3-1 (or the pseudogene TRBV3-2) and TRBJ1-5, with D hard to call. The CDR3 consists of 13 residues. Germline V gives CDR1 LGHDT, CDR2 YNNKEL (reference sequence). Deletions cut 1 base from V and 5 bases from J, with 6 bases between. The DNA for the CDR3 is TGTGCCAGCAGCCAAGGTCTGGATCAGCCCCAGCATTTT. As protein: CASSQGLDQPQHF.

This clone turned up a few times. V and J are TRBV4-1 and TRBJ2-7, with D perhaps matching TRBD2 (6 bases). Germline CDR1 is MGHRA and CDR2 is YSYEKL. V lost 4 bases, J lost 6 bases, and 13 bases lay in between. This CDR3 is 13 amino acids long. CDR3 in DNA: TGCGCCAGCAGCCCCAGACTAGGAGGCGAGCAGTACTTC. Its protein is CASSPRLGGEQYF.

The chain's CDR3 is CASGQGTRVEKLFF. For the CDR3, the DNA is TGTGCCAGTGGTCAGGGGACAAGGGTTGAAAAACTGTTTTTT. V is TRBV19 and J is TRBJ1-4, with a weak D call TRBD1 (6 bases). This CDR3 is built from 14 residues. Trimming stripped 8 bases from V and 7 bases from J, with 17 bases between. Looked up from germline, CDR1 is LNHDA and CDR2 is SQIVND (reference sequence).

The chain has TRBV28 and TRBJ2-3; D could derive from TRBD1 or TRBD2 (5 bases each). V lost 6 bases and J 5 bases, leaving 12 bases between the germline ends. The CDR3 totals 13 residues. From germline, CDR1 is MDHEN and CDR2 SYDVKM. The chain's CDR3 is CASRGTARDTQYF. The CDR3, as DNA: TGTGCCAGCAGGGGGACCGCCCGAGATACGCAGTATTTT.

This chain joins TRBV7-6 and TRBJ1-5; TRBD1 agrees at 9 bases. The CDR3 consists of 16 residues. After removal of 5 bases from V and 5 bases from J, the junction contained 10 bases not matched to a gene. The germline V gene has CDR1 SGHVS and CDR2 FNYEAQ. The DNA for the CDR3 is TGTGCCAGCAGCAACTTTCCTGACAGGGGGGATCAGCCCCAGCATTTT. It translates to CASSNFPDRGDQPQHF.

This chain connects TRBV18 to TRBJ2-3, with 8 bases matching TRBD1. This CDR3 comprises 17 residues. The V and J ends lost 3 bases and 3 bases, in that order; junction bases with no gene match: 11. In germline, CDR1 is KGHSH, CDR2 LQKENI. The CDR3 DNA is TGTGCCAGCTCACCCGGACAGGGAATGATAGGTACAGATACGCAGTATTTT. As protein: CASSPGQGMIGTDTQYF.

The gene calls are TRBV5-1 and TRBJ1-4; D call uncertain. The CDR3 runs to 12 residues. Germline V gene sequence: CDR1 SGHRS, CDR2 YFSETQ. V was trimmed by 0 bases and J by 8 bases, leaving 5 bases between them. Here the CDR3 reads CASSLDLEKLFF. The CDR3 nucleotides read TGCGCCAGCAGCTTGGACCTAGAAAAACTGTTTTTT.

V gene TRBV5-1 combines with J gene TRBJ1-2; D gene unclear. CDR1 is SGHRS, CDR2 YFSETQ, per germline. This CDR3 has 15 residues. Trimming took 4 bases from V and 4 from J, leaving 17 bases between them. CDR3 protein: CASSPDTRGAYGYTF. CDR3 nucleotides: TGCGCCAGCAGCCCCGACACTCGAGGAGCCTATGGCTACACCTTC.

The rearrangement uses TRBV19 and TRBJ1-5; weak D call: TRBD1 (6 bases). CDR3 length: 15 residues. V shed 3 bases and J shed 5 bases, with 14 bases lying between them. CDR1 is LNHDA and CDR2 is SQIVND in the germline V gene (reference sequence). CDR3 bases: TGTGCCAGTAGTATCCTACAGGGAGGGGATCAGCCCCAGCATTTT. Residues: CASSILQGGDQPQHF.

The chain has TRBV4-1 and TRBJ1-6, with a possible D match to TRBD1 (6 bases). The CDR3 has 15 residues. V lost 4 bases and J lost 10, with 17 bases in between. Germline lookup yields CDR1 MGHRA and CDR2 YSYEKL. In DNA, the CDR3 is TGCGCCAGCAGCCGCCAATCCAGGGGTTCATCACCCCTCCACTTT. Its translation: CASSRQSRGSSPLHF.

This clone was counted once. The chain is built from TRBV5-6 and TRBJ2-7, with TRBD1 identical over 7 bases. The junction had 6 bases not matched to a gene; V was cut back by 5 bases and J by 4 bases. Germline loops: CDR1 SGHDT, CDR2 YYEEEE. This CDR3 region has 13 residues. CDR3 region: CASRRRDSYEQYF. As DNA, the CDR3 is TGTGCCAGCAGGCGCCGGGACAGTTACGAGCAGTACTTC.

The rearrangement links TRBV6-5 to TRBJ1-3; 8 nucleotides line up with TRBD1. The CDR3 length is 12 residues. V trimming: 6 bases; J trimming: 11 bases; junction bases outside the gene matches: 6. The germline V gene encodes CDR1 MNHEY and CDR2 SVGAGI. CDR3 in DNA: TGTGCCAGCAGGACAGGGGCTAGACCCATATATTTT. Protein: CASRTGARPIYF.